This T cell receptor (beta chain) was observed in a study of T-cell reconstitution after alpha-beta-depleted transplantation in children (dated by TCRdb to the mid-2010s). As for the study more broadly: The study quantitatively tracked T-cell immune reconstitution after TCRalphabeta/CD19-depleted allogeneic hematopoietic cell transplantation in children using TCR repertoire profiling.

Many counts were recorded for this clonotype. The target of this receptor is not known. No much larger clone is present one base from it, and per-base qualities are unavailable. Receptor amplification or capture employed PCR. Sequencing was carried out with an Illumina HiSeq 2500. TCR library preparation used molecular barcoding, with unique molecular identifiers applied to normalize quantification of the TCRbeta repertoire. TCRdb ran its own pipeline on the public reads, namely fastp trimming at Q25 and MiXCR clone calling, and kept in-frame beta chains. Each CDR3 protein appears once, grouped with its most common genes and DNA. Recorded for this sample are over 70,000 distinct CDR3 sequences; 12% of them occurred a single time. Approximately 13% of the sample is taken by the ten largest. The CDR3 runs 16 residues from the cysteine to the phenylalanine. The only DNA kept is the CDR3, 48 bases in frame from the first base. Via the germline V gene, CDR1 is LGHNA and CDR2 YNFKEQ. V drops 2 bases and J drops 0 bases, leaving 10 bases in between.

The clonotype comes from a human donor who donated a stem cell graft to a child with inherited bone marrow failure. The specimen comprised PBMCs from the stem cell graft donor, sampled from the stem cell graft. The chain couples TRBV4-2 to TRBJ2-2, with TRBD1 tentatively as D gene (6 bases match). The bases read TGTGCCAGCAGCCAATTGGGGGCAGCGAACACCGGGGAGCTGTTTTTT. This translates into CASSQLGAANTGELFF.